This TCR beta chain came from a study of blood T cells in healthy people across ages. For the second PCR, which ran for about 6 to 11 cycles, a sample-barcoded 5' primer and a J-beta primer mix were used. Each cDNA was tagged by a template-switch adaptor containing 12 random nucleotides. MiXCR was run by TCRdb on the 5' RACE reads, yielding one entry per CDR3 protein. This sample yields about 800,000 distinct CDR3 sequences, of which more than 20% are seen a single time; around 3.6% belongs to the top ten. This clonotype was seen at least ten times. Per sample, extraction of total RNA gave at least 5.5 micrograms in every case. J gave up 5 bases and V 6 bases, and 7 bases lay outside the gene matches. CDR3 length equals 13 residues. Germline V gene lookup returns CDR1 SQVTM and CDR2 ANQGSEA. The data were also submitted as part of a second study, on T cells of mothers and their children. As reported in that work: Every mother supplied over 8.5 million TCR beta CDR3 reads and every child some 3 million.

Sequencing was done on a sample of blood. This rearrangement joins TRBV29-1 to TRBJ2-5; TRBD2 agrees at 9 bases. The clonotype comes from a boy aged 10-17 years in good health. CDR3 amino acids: CSVELAGRETQYF. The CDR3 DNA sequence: TGCAGCGTCGAACTAGCGGGCCGGGAGACCCAGTACTTC.